This is a list of T cell receptor beta chains from one sample in a study of blood T cell repertoires in COVID-19. Profiling relied on immunoSEQ multiplex PCR, and the TCRdb table lists in-frame clones only, not all of them. Here the sample spans about 240,000 clones, around 83% being singletons. The sequenced sample consisted of peripheral blood. The receptors derive from a woman aged 80 or older with acute or convalescent COVID-19. Each CDR3 is given without its conserved first and last residue.

>TRBV29-1|TRBJ2-3
SVIRTDTQY
>TRBV18|TRBJ1-1
ASSPWDTGAEAF
>TRBV25-1|TRBJ1-2
ASSDSLPGGVTYGYT
>TRBV7-2|TRBJ1-3
ASSLGDRAVGNTIY
>TRBV6-5|TRBJ1-1
ASSSPGQANTEAF
>TRBV20-1|TRBJ2-1
SANRVNEQF
>TRBV2|TRBJ2-7
ASSEEAGGSYEQY
>TRBV3-1/TRBV3-2|TRBJ2-5
ASSQGQRGEKTQY
>TRBV28|TRBJ1-2
ASSLAPAAGASFYGYT
>TRBV27|TRBJ1-1
ASSVGVVGNTEAF
>TRBV7-9|TRBJ2-1
ASSRGSYNEQF
>TRBV18|TRBJ1-4
ASSLNRQGRTTNEKLF
>TRBV7-6|TRBJ2-3
ASSLSQTDGTDTQY
>TRBV5-1|TRBJ2-3
ASSLAGGPRTDTQY
>TRBV7-8|TRBJ2-7
ASSRNTGRGEQY
>TRBV7-3|TRBJ2-2
ASSSYTGARTGELF
>TRBV28|TRBJ1-6
ASSGPNSPLH
>TRBV7-7|TRBJ2-3
ASSLSGRDTQY
>TRBV18|TRBJ2-5
ASSGTSGGASGETQY
>TRBV3-1/TRBV3-2|TRBJ2-1
ASSQKLAGGRNEQF
>TRBV2|TRBJ2-3
ASTVDRGDADTQY
>TRBV30|TRBJ2-3
AWTIAGGGDTQY
>TRBV14|TRBJ1-1
ASSQGAAMNTEAF
>TRBV20-1|TRBJ1-6
SASTENNSPLH
>TRBV28|TRBJ1-2
ASRPTWGGGVDYGYT
>TRBV6-5|TRBJ1-1
ASSWDRGSTEAF
>TRBV27|TRBJ2-7
ASSFRQGIPYEQY
>TRBV5-1|TRBJ1-1
ASSSLTGNTEAF
>TRBV30|TRBJ1-2
AWSVSQEYGYT
>TRBV2|TRBJ1-6
ASSDDGSPLH
>TRBV5-1|TRBJ1-3
ASSLGLAPVRGSGNTIY
>TRBV18|TRBJ1-5
ASSRTFNQPQH
>TRBV7-9|TRBJ1-2
ASSLGGQGYLNYGYT
>TRBV6-5|TRBJ2-7
ASSRRDSYEQY
>TRBV5-4|TRBJ2-3
ASSLDGLEGDTQY
>TRBV10-3|TRBJ1-3
ATYSGSLFSGNTIY
>TRBV27|TRBJ2-2
ASSPRGTGELF
>TRBV12-3/TRBV12-4|TRBJ1-2
ASSPRGGYGYT
>TRBV5-5|TRBJ2-7
ASSGDRPSYEQY
>TRBV27|TRBJ2-7
ASRRTPWY
>TRBV6-5|TRBJ1-3
ATHPGGSGNTIY
>TRBV18|TRBJ2-2
ASSKTGEAVGTGELF
>TRBV9|TRBJ2-2
ARGPGGRGNTGELF
>TRBV6-5|TRBJ2-1
ASSHVRTGGNEQF
>TRBV18|TRBJ1-2
ASSGTAQVPYGYT
>TRBV5-8|TRBJ2-1
ASSLLLAGDYNEQF